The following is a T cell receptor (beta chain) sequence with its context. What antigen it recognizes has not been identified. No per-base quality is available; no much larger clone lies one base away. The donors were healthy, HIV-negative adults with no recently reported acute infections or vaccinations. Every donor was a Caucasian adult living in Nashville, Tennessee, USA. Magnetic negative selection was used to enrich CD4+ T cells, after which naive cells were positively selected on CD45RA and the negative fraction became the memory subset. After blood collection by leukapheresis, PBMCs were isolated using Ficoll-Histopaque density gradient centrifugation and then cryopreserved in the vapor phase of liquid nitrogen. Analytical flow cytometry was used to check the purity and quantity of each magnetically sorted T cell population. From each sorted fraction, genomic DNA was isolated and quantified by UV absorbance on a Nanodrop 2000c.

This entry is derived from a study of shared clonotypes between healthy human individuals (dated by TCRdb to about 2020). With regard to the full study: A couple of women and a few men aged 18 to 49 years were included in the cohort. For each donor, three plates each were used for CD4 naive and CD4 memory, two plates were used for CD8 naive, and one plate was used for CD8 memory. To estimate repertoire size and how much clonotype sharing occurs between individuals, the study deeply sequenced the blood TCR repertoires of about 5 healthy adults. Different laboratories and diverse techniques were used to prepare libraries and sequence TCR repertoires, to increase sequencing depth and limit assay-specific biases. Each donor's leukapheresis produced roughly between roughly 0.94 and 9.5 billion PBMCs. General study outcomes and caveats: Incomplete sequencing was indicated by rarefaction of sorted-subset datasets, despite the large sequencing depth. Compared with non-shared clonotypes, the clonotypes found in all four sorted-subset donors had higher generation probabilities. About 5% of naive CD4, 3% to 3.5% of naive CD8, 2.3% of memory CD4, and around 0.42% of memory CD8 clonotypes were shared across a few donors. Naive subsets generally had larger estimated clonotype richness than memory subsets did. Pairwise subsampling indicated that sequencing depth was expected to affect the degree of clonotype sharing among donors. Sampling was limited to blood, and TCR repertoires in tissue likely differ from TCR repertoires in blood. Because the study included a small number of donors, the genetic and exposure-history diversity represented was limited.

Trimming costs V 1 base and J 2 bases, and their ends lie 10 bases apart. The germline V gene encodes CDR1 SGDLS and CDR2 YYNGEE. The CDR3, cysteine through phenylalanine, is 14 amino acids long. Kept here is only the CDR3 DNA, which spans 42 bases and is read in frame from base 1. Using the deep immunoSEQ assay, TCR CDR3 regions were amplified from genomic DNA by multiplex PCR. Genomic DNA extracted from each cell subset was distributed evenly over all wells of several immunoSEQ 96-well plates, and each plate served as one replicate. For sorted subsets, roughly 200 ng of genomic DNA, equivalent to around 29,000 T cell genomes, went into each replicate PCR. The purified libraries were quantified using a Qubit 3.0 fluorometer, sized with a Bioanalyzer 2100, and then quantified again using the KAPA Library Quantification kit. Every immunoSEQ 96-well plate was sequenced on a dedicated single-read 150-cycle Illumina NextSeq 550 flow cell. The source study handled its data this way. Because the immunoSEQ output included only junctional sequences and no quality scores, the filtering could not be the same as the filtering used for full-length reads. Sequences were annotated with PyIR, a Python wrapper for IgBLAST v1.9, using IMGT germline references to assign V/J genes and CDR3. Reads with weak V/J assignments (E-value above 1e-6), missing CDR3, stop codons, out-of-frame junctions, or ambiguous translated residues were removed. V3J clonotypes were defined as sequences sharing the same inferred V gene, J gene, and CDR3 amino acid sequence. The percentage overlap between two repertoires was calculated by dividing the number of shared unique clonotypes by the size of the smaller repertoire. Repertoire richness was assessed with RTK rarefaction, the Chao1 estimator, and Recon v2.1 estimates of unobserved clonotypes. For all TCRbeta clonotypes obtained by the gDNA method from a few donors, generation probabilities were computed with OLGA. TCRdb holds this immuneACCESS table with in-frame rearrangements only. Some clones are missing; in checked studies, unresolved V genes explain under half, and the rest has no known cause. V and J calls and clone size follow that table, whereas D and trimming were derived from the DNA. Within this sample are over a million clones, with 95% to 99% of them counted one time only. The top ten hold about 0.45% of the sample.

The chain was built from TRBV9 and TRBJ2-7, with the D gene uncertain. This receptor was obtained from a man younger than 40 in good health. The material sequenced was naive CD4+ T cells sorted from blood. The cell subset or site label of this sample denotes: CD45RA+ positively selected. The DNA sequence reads TGTGCCAGCAGCGTAAACCTTTACACCTACGAGCAGTACTTC. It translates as CASSVNLYTYEQYF.